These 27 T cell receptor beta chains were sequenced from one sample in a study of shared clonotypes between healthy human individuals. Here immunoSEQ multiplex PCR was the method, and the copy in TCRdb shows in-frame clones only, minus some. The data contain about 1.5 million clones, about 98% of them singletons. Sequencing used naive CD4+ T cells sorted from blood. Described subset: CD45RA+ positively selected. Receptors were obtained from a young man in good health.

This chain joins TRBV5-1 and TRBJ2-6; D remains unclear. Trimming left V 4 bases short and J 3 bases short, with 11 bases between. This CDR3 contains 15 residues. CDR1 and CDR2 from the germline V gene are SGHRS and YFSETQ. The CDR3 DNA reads TGCGCCAGCAGCCCCCCCACGGATGGGGCCAACGTCCTGACTTTC. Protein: CASSPPTDGANVLTF.

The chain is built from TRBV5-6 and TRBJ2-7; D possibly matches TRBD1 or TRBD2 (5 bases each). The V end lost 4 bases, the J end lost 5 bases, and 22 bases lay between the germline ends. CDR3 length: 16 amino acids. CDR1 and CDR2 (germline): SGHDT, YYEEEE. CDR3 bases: TGTGCCAGCAGCCCCAAACCGGGACCCTTAGGGAACGAGCAGTACTTC. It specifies CASSPKPGPLGNEQYF. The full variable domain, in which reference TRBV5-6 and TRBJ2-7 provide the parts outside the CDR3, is DAGVTQSPTHLIKTRGQQVTLRCSPKSGHDTVSWYQQALGQGPQFIFQYYEEEERQRGNFPDRFSGHQFPNYSSELNVNALLLGDSALYLCASSPKPGPLGNEQYFGPGTRLTVT.

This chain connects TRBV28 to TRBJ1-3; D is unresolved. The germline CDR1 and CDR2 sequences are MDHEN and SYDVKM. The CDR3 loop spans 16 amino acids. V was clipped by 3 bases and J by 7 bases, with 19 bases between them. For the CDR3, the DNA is TGTGCCAGCAGTTTCAGTGCCCCCACCCTCGGGAACACCATATATTTT. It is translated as CASSFSAPTLGNTIYF.

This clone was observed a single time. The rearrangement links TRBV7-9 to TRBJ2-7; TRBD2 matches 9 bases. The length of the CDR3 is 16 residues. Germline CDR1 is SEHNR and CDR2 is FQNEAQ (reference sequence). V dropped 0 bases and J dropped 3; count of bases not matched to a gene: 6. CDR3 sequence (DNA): TGTGCCAGCAGCTTAGCGTTAGTAGCGGGAGACTACGAGCAGTACTTC. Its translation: CASSLALVAGDYEQYF.

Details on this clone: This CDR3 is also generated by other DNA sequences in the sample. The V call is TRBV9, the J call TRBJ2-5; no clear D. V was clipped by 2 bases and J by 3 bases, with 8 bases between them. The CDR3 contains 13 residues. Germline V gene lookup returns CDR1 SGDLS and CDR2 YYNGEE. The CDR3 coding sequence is TGTGCCAGCAGCGTTGGGATCGAAGAGACCCAGTACTTC. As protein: CASSVGIEETQYF. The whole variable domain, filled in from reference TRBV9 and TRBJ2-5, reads DSGVTQTPKHLITATGQRVTLRCSPRSGDLSVYWYQQSLDQGLQFLIQYYNGEERAKGNILERFSAQQFPDLHSELNLSSLELGDSALYFCASSVGIEETQYFGPGTRLLVL.

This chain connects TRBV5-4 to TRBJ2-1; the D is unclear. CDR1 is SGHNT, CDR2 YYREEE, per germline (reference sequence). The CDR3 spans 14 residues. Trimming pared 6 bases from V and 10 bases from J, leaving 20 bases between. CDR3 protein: CASTVESKYSEQFF. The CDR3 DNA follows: TGTGCCAGCACCGTAGAATCGAAGTACAGCGAGCAGTTCTTC.

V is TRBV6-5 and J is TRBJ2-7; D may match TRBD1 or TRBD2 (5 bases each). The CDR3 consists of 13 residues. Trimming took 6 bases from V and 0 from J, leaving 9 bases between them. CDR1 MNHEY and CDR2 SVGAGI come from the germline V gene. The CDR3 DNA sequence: TGTGCCAGCAGGGGGACCAGCTCCTACGAGCAGTACTTC. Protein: CASRGTSSYEQYF.

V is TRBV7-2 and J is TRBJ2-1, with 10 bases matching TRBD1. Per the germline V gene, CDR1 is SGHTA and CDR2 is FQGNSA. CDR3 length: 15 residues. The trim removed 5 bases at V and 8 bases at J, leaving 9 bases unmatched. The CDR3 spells CASSRQGARIDEQFF. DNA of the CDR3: TGTGCCAGCAGCCGACAGGGGGCGCGAATAGATGAGCAGTTCTTC.

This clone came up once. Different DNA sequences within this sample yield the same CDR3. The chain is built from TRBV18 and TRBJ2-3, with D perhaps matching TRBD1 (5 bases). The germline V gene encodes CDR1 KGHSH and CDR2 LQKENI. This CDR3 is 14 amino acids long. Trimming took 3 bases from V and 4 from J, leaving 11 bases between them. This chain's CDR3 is CASSPQGAADTQYF. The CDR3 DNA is TGTGCCAGCTCACCGCAAGGGGCGGCAGATACGCAGTATTTT. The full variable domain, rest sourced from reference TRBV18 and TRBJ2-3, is NAGVMQNPRHLVRRRGQEARLRCSPMKGHSHVYWYRQLPEEGLKFMVYLQKENIIDESGMPKERFSAEFPKEGPSILRIQQVVRGDSAAYFCASSPQGAADTQYFGPGTRLTVL.

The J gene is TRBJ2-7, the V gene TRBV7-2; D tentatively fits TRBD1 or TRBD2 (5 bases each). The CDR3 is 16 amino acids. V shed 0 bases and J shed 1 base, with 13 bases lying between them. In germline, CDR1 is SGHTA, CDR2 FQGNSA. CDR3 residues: CASSLAPGTVSYEQYF. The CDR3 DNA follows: TGTGCCAGCAGCTTAGCCCCGGGGACCGTTTCCTACGAGCAGTACTTC.

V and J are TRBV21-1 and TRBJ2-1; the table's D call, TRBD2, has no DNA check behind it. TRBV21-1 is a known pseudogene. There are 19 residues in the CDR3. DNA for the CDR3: TGTGCCAGCAGCAATTGGCTAGCGGGAATATACAGCTCCTACAATGAGCAGTTCTTC. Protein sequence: CASSNWLAGIYSSYNEQFF.

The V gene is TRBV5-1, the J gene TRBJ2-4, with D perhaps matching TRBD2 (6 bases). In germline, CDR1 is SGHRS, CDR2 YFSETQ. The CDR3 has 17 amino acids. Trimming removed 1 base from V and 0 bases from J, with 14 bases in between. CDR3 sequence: CASSLLGGVSAKNIQYF. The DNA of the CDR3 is TGCGCCAGCAGCTTGCTGGGGGGAGTATCAGCCAAAAACATTCAGTACTTC.

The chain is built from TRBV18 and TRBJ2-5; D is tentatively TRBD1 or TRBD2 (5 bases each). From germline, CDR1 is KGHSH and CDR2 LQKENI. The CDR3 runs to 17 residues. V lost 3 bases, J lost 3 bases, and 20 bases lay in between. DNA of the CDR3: TGTGCCAGCTCACCGGGACGCCAGTTTGCTCACAAAGAGACCCAGTACTTC. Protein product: CASSPGRQFAHKETQYF. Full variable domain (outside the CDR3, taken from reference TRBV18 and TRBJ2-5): NAGVMQNPRHLVRRRGQEARLRCSPMKGHSHVYWYRQLPEEGLKFMVYLQKENIIDESGMPKERFSAEFPKEGPSILRIQQVVRGDSAAYFCASSPGRQFAHKETQYFGPGTRLLVL.

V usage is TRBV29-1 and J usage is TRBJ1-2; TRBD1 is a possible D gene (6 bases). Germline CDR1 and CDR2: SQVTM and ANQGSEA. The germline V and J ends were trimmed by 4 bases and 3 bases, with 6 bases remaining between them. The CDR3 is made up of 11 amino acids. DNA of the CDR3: TGCAGCGTTGGGACAGACTATGGCTACACCTTC. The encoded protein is CSVGTDYGYTF. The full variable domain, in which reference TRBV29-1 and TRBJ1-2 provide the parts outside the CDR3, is SAVISQKPSRDICQRGTSLTIQCQVDSQVTMMFWYRQQPGQSLTLIATANQGSEATYESGFVIDKFPISRPNLTFSTLTVSNMSPEDSSIYLCSVGTDYGYTFGSGTRLTVV.

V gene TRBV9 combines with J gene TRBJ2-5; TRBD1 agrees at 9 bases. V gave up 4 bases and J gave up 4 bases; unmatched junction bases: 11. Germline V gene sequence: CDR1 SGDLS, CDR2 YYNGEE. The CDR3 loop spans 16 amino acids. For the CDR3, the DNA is TGTGCCAGCAGCTTGGGCCCACAGGGGGCGGGAGAGACCCAGTACTTC. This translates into CASSLGPQGAGETQYF.

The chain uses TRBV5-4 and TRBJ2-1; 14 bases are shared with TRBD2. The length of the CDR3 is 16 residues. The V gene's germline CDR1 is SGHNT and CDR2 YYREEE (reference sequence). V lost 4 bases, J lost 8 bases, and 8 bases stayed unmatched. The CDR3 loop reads CASSPAGLAGGDEQFF. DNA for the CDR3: TGTGCCAGCAGCCCTGCCGGACTAGCGGGAGGAGATGAGCAGTTCTTC.

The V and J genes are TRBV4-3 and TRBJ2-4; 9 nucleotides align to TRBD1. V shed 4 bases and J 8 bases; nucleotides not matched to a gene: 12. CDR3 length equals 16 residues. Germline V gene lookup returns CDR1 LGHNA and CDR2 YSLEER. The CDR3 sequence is CASSLSHTGQGHIQYF. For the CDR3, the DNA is TGCGCCAGCAGCCTATCACATACGGGACAGGGTCACATTCAGTACTTC.

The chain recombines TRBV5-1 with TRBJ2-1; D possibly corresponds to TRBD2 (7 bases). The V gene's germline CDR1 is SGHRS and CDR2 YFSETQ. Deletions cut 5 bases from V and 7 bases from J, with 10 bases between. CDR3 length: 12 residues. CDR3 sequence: CASRGGQNEQFF. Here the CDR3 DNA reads TGCGCCAGCAGGGGGGGGCAAAATGAGCAGTTCTTC. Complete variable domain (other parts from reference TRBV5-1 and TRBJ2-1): KAGVTQTPRYLIKTRGQQVTLSCSPISGHRSVSWYQQTPGQGLQFLFEYFSETQRNKGNFPGRFSGRQFSNSRSEMNVSTLELGDSALYLCASRGGQNEQFFGPGTRLTVL.

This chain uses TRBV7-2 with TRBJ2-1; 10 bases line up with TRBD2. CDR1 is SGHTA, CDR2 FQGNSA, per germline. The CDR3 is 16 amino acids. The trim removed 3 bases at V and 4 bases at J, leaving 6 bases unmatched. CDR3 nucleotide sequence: TGTGCCAGCAGCTTTATAGCGGGAGGTTTATACAATGAGCAGTTCTTC. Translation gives CASSFIAGGLYNEQFF.

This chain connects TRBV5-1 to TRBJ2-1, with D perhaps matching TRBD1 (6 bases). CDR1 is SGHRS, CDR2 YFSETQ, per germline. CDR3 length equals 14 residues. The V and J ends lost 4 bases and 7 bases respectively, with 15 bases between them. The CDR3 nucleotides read TGCGCCAGCAGCGTAACAGGGAGTGGGAATGAGCAGTTCTTC. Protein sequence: CASSVTGSGNEQFF.

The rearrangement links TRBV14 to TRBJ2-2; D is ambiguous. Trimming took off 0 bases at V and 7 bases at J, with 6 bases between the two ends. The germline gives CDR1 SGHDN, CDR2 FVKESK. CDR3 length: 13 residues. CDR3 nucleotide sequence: TGTGCCAGCAGCCAAGATTTAGTCGGGGAGCTGTTTTTT. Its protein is CASSQDLVGELFF. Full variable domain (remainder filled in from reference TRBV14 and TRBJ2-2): EAGVTQFPSHSVIEKGQTVTLRCDPISGHDNLYWYRRVMGKEIKFLLHFVKESKQDESGMPNNRFLAERTGGTYSTLKVQPAELEDSGVYFCASSQDLVGELFFGEGSRLTVL.

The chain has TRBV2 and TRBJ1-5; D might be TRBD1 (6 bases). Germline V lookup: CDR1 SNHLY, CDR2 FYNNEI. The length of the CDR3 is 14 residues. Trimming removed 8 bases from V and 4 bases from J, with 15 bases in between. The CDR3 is CASGRGNANQPQHF. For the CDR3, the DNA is TGTGCCAGCGGGAGGGGGAATGCGAATCAGCCCCAGCATTTT.

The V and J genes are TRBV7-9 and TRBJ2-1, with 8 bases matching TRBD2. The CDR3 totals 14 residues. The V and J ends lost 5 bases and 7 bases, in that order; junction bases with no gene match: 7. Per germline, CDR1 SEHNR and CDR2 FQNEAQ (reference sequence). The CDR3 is CASSLGGAVNEQFF. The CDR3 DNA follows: TGTGCCAGCAGCCTCGGGGGGGCGGTGAATGAGCAGTTCTTC.

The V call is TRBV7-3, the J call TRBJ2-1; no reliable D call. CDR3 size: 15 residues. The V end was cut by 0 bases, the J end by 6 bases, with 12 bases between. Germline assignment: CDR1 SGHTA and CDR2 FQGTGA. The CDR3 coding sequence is TGTGCCAGCAGCTTAACTCGTAATCGGATCAATGAGCAGTTCTTC. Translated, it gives CASSLTRNRINEQFF.

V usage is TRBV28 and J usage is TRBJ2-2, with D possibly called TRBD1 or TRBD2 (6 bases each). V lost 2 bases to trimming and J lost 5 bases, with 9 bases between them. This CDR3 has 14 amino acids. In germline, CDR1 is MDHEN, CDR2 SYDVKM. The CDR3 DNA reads TGTGCCAGCAGTTTAGGGGGGCGGACCGGGGAGCTGTTTTTT. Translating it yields CASSLGGRTGELFF.

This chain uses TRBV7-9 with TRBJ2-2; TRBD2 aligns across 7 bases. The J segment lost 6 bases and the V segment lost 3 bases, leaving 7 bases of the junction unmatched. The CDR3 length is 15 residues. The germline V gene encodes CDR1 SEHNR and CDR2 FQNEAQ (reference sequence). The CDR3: CASSFLAGVPGELFF. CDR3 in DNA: TGTGCCAGCAGCTTTCTCGCGGGAGTACCCGGGGAGCTGTTTTTT.

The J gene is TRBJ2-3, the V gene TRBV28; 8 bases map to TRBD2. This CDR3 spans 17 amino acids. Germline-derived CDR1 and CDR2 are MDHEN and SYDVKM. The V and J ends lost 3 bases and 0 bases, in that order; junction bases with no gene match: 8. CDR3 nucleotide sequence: TGTGCCAGCAGTTTGTTCATAGCGGGAACAAGCACAGATACGCAGTATTTT. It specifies CASSLFIAGTSTDTQYF.